Shown below are 8 T cell receptor beta chains from a single sample sequenced in a study of T cell repertoires in cytomegalovirus infection. TCRdb independently ran MiXCR on the reads; one entry per CDR3 protein. The sample yields approximately 74,000 distinct CDR3 sequences, roughly 39% seen once. These TCRs are of unknown antigen specificity. This sample comprised CD8+ T cells from cultured PBMCs, obtained from culture after CMV antigen stimulation. Receptors were obtained from a human donor in good health (CMV status not recorded). Some clones in this sample may be carry-over from other donors' samples.

The rearrangement uses TRBV4-1 and TRBJ1-2; the D is unclear. Germline lookup yields CDR1 MGHRA and CDR2 YSYEKL. V was cut by 4 bases and J by 7 bases, with 10 bases left in between. The CDR3 has 12 amino acids. The CDR3 loop reads CASSLGRSGYTF. The CDR3 region has the DNA TGCGCCAGCAGCCTCGGCCGTTCTGGCTACACCTTC.

The chain joins TRBV7-6 to TRBJ1-1; D may be TRBD1 (5 bases). This CDR3 region has 13 residues. Looked up from germline, CDR1 is SGHVS and CDR2 is FNYEAQ. V lost 0 bases and J 6 bases, leaving 8 bases between the germline ends. Here the CDR3 reads CASSLAGGSEAFF. CDR3 nucleotide sequence: TGTGCCAGCAGCTTAGCGGGGGGGTCTGAAGCTTTCTTT.

This clonotype has just a few counts. This chain uses TRBV28 with TRBJ2-5, with 8 bases identical to TRBD1. The CDR3 totals 17 residues. V was pared by 7 bases and J by 5 bases, with 18 bases of the junction left unmatched. Germline V gene lookup returns CDR1 MDHEN and CDR2 SYDVKM. CDR3 sequence (DNA): TGTGCCAGCACTGTAAGCGGCGACAGGGGTTTTAAGGAGACCCAGTACTTC. It is translated as CASTVSGDRGFKETQYF.

This clonotype came up a few times. J is TRBJ2-5 and V is TRBV19; D is possibly TRBD1 (6 bases). Trimming took 3 bases from V and 0 from J, leaving 8 bases between them. The CDR3 is 14 residues long. CDR1 is LNHDA and CDR2 is SQIVND in the germline V gene (reference sequence). CDR3 residues: CASSMWDNQETQYF. The CDR3 region has the DNA TGTGCCAGTAGTATGTGGGACAACCAAGAGACCCAGTACTTC.

This clonotype was seen at least ten times. This chain joins TRBV14 and TRBJ1-6; TRBD1 is a possible D gene (6 bases). V lost 0 bases and J lost 6, with 12 bases in between. CDR1 is SGHDN and CDR2 is FVKESK in the germline V gene. CDR3 length: 16 residues. As DNA, the CDR3 is TGTGCCAGCAGCCAAGAAGCAGGGGATTTTAATTCACCCCTCCACTTT. The encoded protein is CASSQEAGDFNSPLHF.

This clonotype turned up a few times. The CDR3 DNA reads as TGCAGCGTTGAAGGCGGACTGAACACTGAAGCTTTCTTT. It yields the protein CSVEGGLNTEAFF. The genes are TRBV29-1 and TRBJ1-1; no reliable D call. CDR1 and CDR2 from the germline V gene are SQVTM and ANQGSEA. Deletions cut 1 base from V and 0 bases from J, with 6 bases between. The CDR3 loop spans 13 amino acids.

This sequence joins TRBV7-3 and TRBJ2-3; weak D call: TRBD2 (6 bases). The ends were cut back, 1 base at V and 1 base at J, with 9 bases in the middle. The CDR3 runs to 15 residues. Germline CDR1 and CDR2: SGHTA and FQGTGA. CDR3 residues: CASSLREDGTDTQYF. The CDR3 nucleotides read TGTGCCAGCAGCTTAAGGGAGGACGGCACAGATACGCAGTATTTT.

This clonotype was observed a few times. The chain has TRBV12-3 or TRBV12-4 and TRBJ1-6; D remains unclear. Trimming removed 5 bases at V and 0 bases at J, with 26 bases between. The CDR3 extends over 21 amino acids. This chain's CDR3 is CASSPGPPAIPLSSYNSPLHF. The CDR3, as DNA: TGTGCCAGCAGTCCAGGCCCCCCAGCGATCCCTCTGAGCTCCTATAATTCACCCCTCCACTTT.